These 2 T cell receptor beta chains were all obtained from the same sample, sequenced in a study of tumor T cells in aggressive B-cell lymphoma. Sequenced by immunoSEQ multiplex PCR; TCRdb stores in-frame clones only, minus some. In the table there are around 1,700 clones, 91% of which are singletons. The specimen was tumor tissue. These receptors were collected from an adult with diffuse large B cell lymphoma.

The CDR3: CASSDTGVLAEAFF. CDR3 sequence (DNA): TGTGCCAGTAGTGACACAGGGGTTCTCGCTGAAGCTTTCTTT. The chain joins TRBV19 to TRBJ1-1; TRBD1 agrees at 7 bases. After removal of 5 bases from V and 6 bases from J, the junction contained 9 bases not matched to a gene. Germline assignment: CDR1 LNHDA and CDR2 SQIVND (reference sequence). This CDR3 is built from 14 residues.

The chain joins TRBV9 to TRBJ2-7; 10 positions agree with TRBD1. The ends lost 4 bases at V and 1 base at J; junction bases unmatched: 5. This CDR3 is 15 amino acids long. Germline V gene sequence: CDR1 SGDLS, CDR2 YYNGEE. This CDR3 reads CASSPGQGISYEQYF. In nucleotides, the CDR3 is TGTGCCAGCAGCCCGGGACAGGGGATATCCTACGAGCAGTACTTC. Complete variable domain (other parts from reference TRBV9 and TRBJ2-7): DSGVTQTPKHLITATGQRVTLRCSPRSGDLSVYWYQQSLDQGLQFLIQYYNGEERAKGNILERFSAQQFPDLHSELNLSSLELGDSALYFCASSPGQGISYEQYFGPGTRLTVT.